This record concerns one T cell receptor beta chain sequence. The V gene's germline CDR1 is MNHEY and CDR2 SMNVEV (reference sequence). The CDR3 covers 15 residues. Trimming removed 5 bases from V and 2 bases from J; junction bases left unmatched: 8. The data stem from a study of blood T cell repertoires in COVID-19. Study details: Nucleic acid was either cDNA or gDNA, and it came from T cells, B-cell-depleted T cells, or PBMCs.

The data were produced by immunoSEQ multiplex PCR, yet TCRdb's version contains in-frame clones alone and is incomplete. The data contain around 200,000 clones, approximately 80% of them singletons. Sequenced material: peripheral blood. The TCR was taken from a human donor in a cohort sampled during active COVID-19. The V call is TRBV27, the J call TRBJ2-7, with TRBD1 identical over 8 bases. The CDR3 DNA reads TGTGCCAGCAGTATACTCCGGGACAGGCCCTACGAGCAGTACTTC. As protein: CASSILRDRPYEQYF.